The subject of this entry is one T cell receptor (beta chain). The method was immunoSEQ multiplex PCR; TCRdb's version includes in-frame clones alone and lacks a portion of them. The sample includes some 120,000 clones, under 90% seen only once; the top ten take approximately 3.5%. This record comes from a study of cytotoxic CD8 clonotypes in ibrutinib-treated CLL. Turning to the study itself: Samples had a mean of approximately 240,000 productive templates and roughly 90,000 productive rearrangements.

In germline, CDR1 is LNHNV, CDR2 YYDKDF (reference sequence). V lost 5 bases to trimming and J lost 1 base, with 11 bases between them. This CDR3 comprises 14 residues. Sequenced material: PBMCs, taken after 24 months of ibrutinib treatment. This TCR came from a human donor with chronic lymphocytic leukemia. The chain carries TRBV15 and TRBJ1-1, with D maybe TRBD1 (5 bases). The CDR3 sequence is CATSFRQPNTEAFF. CDR3 nucleotide sequence: TGTGCCACCAGCTTCCGACAGCCGAACACTGAAGCTTTCTTT. Complete variable domain (other parts from reference TRBV15 and TRBJ1-1): DAMVIQNPRYQVTQFGKPVTLSCSQTLNHNVMYWYQQKSSQAPKLLFHYYDKDFNNEADTPDNFQSRRPNTSFCFLDIRSPGLGDTAMYLCATSFRQPNTEAFFGQGTRLTVV.